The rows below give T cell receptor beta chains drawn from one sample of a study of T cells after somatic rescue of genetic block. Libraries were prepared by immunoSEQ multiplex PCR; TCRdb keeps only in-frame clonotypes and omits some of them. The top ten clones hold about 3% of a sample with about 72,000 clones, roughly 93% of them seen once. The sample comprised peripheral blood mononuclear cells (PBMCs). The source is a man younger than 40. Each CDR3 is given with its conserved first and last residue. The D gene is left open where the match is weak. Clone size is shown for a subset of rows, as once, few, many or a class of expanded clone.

cdr3_aa: CASSEDLGTDTQYF
cdr3_nt: TGCGCCAGCAGTGAGGATCTCGGCACAGATACGCAGTATTTT
j_call: TRBJ2-3
v_call: TRBV10-1
clone_size: NA
d_call: NA

cdr3_aa: CASSLEVAEASGNYGYTF
cdr3_nt: TGTGCCAGCAGCTTGGAGGTTGCGGAAGCCAGCGGCAACTATGGCTACACCTTC
j_call: TRBJ1-2
v_call: TRBV5-8
clone_size: NA
d_call: NA

cdr3_aa: CASSHPEGDGELFF
cdr3_nt: TGTGCCAGCAGCCACCCGGAGGGGGACGGGGAGCTGTTTTTT
j_call: TRBJ2-2
v_call: TRBV6-5
clone_size: NA
d_call: NA

cdr3_aa: CASSLWGAGTEAFF
cdr3_nt: TGTGCCAGCAGCTTGTGGGGGGCGGGCACTGAAGCTTTCTTT
j_call: TRBJ1-1
v_call: TRBV5-4
clone_size: NA
d_call: NA

cdr3_aa: CASMTGYSDTQYF
cdr3_nt: TGTGCCAGCATGACAGGGTATTCAGATACGCAGTATTTT
j_call: TRBJ2-3
v_call: TRBV28
clone_size: NA
d_call: TRBD1

cdr3_aa: CASSFGSGNTEAFF
cdr3_nt: TGTGCCAGCAGCTTTGGGAGCGGGAACACTGAAGCTTTCTTT
j_call: TRBJ1-1
v_call: TRBV7-9
clone_size: once
d_call: NA

cdr3_aa: CASSFSRGATEAFF
cdr3_nt: TGTGCCAGCAGTTTCTCAAGGGGTGCTACTGAAGCTTTCTTT
j_call: TRBJ1-1
v_call: TRBV28
clone_size: NA
d_call: NA

cdr3_aa: CASSLAGAGVDTQYF
cdr3_nt: TGTGCCAGCAGCTTAGCCGGGGCAGGAGTAGATACGCAGTATTTT
j_call: TRBJ2-3
v_call: TRBV7-9
clone_size: NA
d_call: NA

cdr3_aa: CASSPDPGASGANVLTF
cdr3_nt: TGTGCCAGCAGCCCAGACCCAGGGGCCTCTGGGGCCAACGTCCTGACTTTC
j_call: TRBJ2-6
v_call: TRBV4-2
clone_size: NA
d_call: NA

cdr3_aa: CASSWTSGSSYEQYF
cdr3_nt: TGTGCCAGCAGCTGGACTAGCGGGAGCTCCTACGAGCAGTACTTC
j_call: TRBJ2-7
v_call: TRBV7-8
clone_size: NA
d_call: TRBD2

cdr3_aa: CASRAGGSGADTQYF
cdr3_nt: TGTGCCAGCAGGGCCGGTGGTAGCGGGGCAGATACGCAGTATTTT
j_call: TRBJ2-3
v_call: TRBV6-1
clone_size: NA
d_call: TRBD2

cdr3_aa: CASSPGTSASFAHEQFF
cdr3_nt: TGTGCCAGCAGTCCGGGGACTAGCGCAAGCTTTGCCCATGAGCAGTTCTTC
j_call: TRBJ2-1
v_call: TRBV27
clone_size: NA
d_call: TRBD2

cdr3_aa: CASGYNEQFF
cdr3_nt: TGTGCCAGCGGCTACAATGAGCAGTTCTTC
j_call: TRBJ2-1
v_call: TRBV2
clone_size: NA
d_call: NA

cdr3_aa: CASSRGLASYEQYF
cdr3_nt: TGTGCCAGCAGCCGTGGACTAGCCTCCTACGAGCAGTACTTC
j_call: TRBJ2-7
v_call: TRBV25-1
clone_size: once
d_call: TRBD2

cdr3_aa: CASSRDRGNQPQHF
cdr3_nt: TGTGCCAGCAGCAGGGACAGGGGAAATCAGCCCCAGCATTTT
j_call: TRBJ1-5
v_call: TRBV2
clone_size: NA
d_call: TRBD1

cdr3_aa: CASSIYQSGSYEQYF
cdr3_nt: TGTGCCAGCAGCATCTATCAGAGCGGGTCCTACGAGCAGTACTTC
j_call: TRBJ2-7
v_call: TRBV13
clone_size: NA
d_call: NA

cdr3_aa: CASGQERNTGELFF
cdr3_nt: TGTGCCAGTGGACAGGAGAGGAACACCGGGGAGCTGTTTTTT
j_call: TRBJ2-2
v_call: TRBV28
clone_size: NA
d_call: TRBD1

cdr3_aa: CASSQDEVNEQFF
cdr3_nt: TGTGCCAGCAGCCAAGATGAAGTGAATGAGCAGTTCTTC
j_call: TRBJ2-1
v_call: TRBV4-2
clone_size: few
d_call: NA

cdr3_aa: CASSQDPGGAGELFF
cdr3_nt: TGTGCCAGCAGCCAAGATCCAGGGGGGGCCGGGGAGCTGTTTTTT
j_call: TRBJ2-2
v_call: TRBV4-2
clone_size: NA
d_call: NA

cdr3_aa: CASSLLTSGGSEETQYF
cdr3_nt: TGTGCCAGCAGCCTGCTGACTAGCGGGGGGTCGGAAGAGACCCAGTACTTC
j_call: TRBJ2-5
v_call: TRBV7-8
clone_size: NA
d_call: TRBD2

cdr3_aa: CASGRQGRSQPQHF
cdr3_nt: TGTGCCAGCGGGAGGCAGGGAAGAAGTCAGCCCCAGCATTTT
j_call: TRBJ1-5
v_call: TRBV2
clone_size: NA
d_call: NA

cdr3_aa: CASSSSGRKETQYF
cdr3_nt: TGTGCCAGCAGCTCTAGCGGGAGGAAAGAGACCCAGTACTTC
j_call: TRBJ2-5
v_call: TRBV11-3
clone_size: NA
d_call: TRBD2

cdr3_aa: CASSPISDHGQYF
cdr3_nt: TGTGCCAGCAGCCCGATTAGTGACCACGGGCAGTACTTC
j_call: TRBJ2-7
v_call: TRBV14
clone_size: NA
d_call: NA

cdr3_aa: CASSPTGFQQYF
cdr3_nt: TGTGCCAGCTCACCAACAGGGTTCCAGCAGTATTTT
j_call: TRBJ2-3
v_call: TRBV18
clone_size: NA
d_call: NA

cdr3_aa: CASSYFGASYNEQFF
cdr3_nt: TGTGCCAGCAGTTACTTCGGAGCCTCCTACAATGAGCAGTTCTTC
j_call: TRBJ2-1
v_call: TRBV6-5
clone_size: NA
d_call: NA

cdr3_aa: CASSPSGQGIQYF
cdr3_nt: TGTGCCAGCAGCCCCAGCGGGCAAGGAATTCAGTACTTC
j_call: TRBJ2-4
v_call: TRBV7-3
clone_size: NA
d_call: NA

cdr3_aa: CAWSVGTDAAQYF
cdr3_nt: TGTGCCTGGAGTGTTGGGACCGATGCGGCCCAGTACTTC
j_call: TRBJ2-5
v_call: TRBV30
clone_size: NA
d_call: NA

cdr3_aa: CASSYIGDSNQPQHF
cdr3_nt: TGTGCCAGCAGTTACATAGGGGACAGCAATCAGCCCCAGCATTTT
j_call: TRBJ1-5
v_call: TRBV6-5
clone_size: NA
d_call: NA

cdr3_aa: CASSQQRGTQYF
cdr3_nt: TGTGCCAGCAGTCAACAGCGAGGGACCCAGTACTTC
j_call: TRBJ2-5
v_call: TRBV6-5
clone_size: once
d_call: NA

cdr3_aa: CASSRGGTEAFF
cdr3_nt: TGTGCCAGCAGTCGAGGGGGTACTGAAGCTTTCTTT
j_call: TRBJ1-1
v_call: TRBV28
clone_size: NA
d_call: NA

cdr3_aa: CASSLFSGVNTEAFF
cdr3_nt: TGTGCCAGCAGCTTGTTTTCCGGGGTGAACACTGAAGCTTTCTTT
j_call: TRBJ1-1
v_call: TRBV5-6
clone_size: NA
d_call: NA

cdr3_aa: CASSQGEGNQPQHF
cdr3_nt: TGTGCCAGCAGTCAGGGCGAGGGCAATCAGCCCCAGCATTTT
j_call: TRBJ1-5
v_call: TRBV6-6
clone_size: NA
d_call: NA

cdr3_aa: CASSVVEGENSNQPQHF
cdr3_nt: TGTGCCAGCAGCGTAGTGGAGGGGGAAAATAGCAATCAGCCCCAGCATTTT
j_call: TRBJ1-5
v_call: TRBV9
clone_size: NA
d_call: NA

cdr3_aa: CASSTAREDTQYF
cdr3_nt: TGTGCCAGCAGCACCGCCAGGGAAGATACGCAGTATTTT
j_call: TRBJ2-3
v_call: TRBV14
clone_size: NA
d_call: NA

cdr3_aa: CASSSHRGPQLLLGTQYF
cdr3_nt: TGTGCCAGCAGTTCGCATCGCGGGCCACAGCTTCTTCTTGGGACCCAGTACTTC
j_call: TRBJ2-5
v_call: TRBV27
clone_size: NA
d_call: NA

cdr3_aa: CASSLGGLVNEQFF
cdr3_nt: TGTGCCAGCAGCCTAGGGGGGCTAGTCAATGAGCAGTTCTTC
j_call: TRBJ2-1
v_call: TRBV9
clone_size: NA
d_call: NA

cdr3_aa: CASSVGGSSSYEQYF
cdr3_nt: TGTGCCAGCAGCGTCGGCGGGTCTAGCTCCTACGAGCAGTACTTC
j_call: TRBJ2-7
v_call: TRBV9
clone_size: NA
d_call: NA

cdr3_aa: CASSILAGGLLSKNIQYF
cdr3_nt: TGTGCCAGTAGTATACTAGCGGGGGGGCTGTTATCCAAAAACATTCAGTACTTC
j_call: TRBJ2-4
v_call: TRBV19
clone_size: NA
d_call: TRBD2

cdr3_aa: CASSLAGTYEQYF
cdr3_nt: TGTGCCAGCAGTTTAGCCGGGACCTACGAGCAGTACTTC
j_call: TRBJ2-7
v_call: TRBV27
clone_size: NA
d_call: NA

cdr3_aa: CASSIAAGQNTEAFF
cdr3_nt: TGTGCCAGTAGTATAGCGGCGGGACAGAACACTGAAGCTTTCTTT
j_call: TRBJ1-1
v_call: TRBV19
clone_size: NA
d_call: NA

cdr3_aa: CASSVSRAGAGNTIYF
cdr3_nt: TGCGCCAGCAGTGTTTCTCGAGCCGGGGCTGGAAACACCATATATTTT
j_call: TRBJ1-3
v_call: TRBV10-1
clone_size: NA
d_call: NA

cdr3_aa: CASRKGVMNTEAFF
cdr3_nt: TGCGCCAGCAGAAAGGGGGTCATGAACACTGAAGCTTTCTTT
j_call: TRBJ1-1
v_call: TRBV10-2
clone_size: NA
d_call: NA